A selection of T cell receptor beta chains follows, all from one sample in a study of T cell changes during pregnancy in multiple sclerosis. Data came from immunoSEQ multiplex PCR; TCRdb stores just in-frame clones and leaves some out. The table lists some 85,000 clones, roughly 94% of them singletons. Here the sequenced sample was peripheral blood, taken in the third trimester of pregnancy. The receptors stem from a female donor with multiple sclerosis, enrolled in a pregnancy study. Both conserved end residues are part of each CDR3. Each record gives: V gene, clone size, J gene, D gene, CDR3 protein, CDR3 DNA. The D gene is left open where the match is weak. The size field is filled for only some rows; it gives once, few, many or a size class.

V: TRBV4-3; size: .; J: TRBJ2-3; D: TRBD2; CDR3: CASSQLLGTSGSPDTQYF; DNA: TGCGCCAGCAGCCAACTACTGGGGACTAGCGGGAGTCCCGATACGCAGTATTTT
V: TRBV5-8; size: .; J: TRBJ2-2; D: .; CDR3: CASSLDPTNTGELFF; DNA: TGTGCCAGCAGCTTGGATCCCACGAACACCGGGGAGCTGTTTTTT
V: TRBV6-6; size: .; J: TRBJ1-5; D: .; CDR3: CASSYETEHQPQHF; DNA: TGTGCCAGCAGTTACGAGACAGAGCATCAGCCCCAGCATTTT
V: TRBV30; size: .; J: TRBJ2-1; D: TRBD1; CDR3: CAWLDRGIYNEQFF; DNA: TGTGCCTGGTTGGACAGGGGAATTTACAATGAGCAGTTCTTC
V: TRBV4-1; size: .; J: TRBJ1-2; D: .; CDR3: CASSQGGVNYGYTF; DNA: TGCGCCAGCAGCCAAGGGGGAGTAAACTATGGCTACACCTTC
V: TRBV10-3; size: .; J: TRBJ2-5; D: .; CDR3: CAIGGETQYF; DNA: TGTGCCATCGGAGGGGAGACCCAGTACTTC
V: TRBV2; size: .; J: TRBJ2-7; D: .; CDR3: CASREYEQYF; DNA: TGTGCCAGCAGAGAGTACGAGCAGTACTTC
V: TRBV18; size: .; J: TRBJ2-1; D: .; CDR3: CASSPPGGGQYNEQFF; DNA: TGTGCCAGCTCACCCCCGGGAGGGGGCCAGTACAATGAGCAGTTCTTC
V: TRBV9; size: .; J: TRBJ2-3; D: TRBD2; CDR3: CASSVVGGGATDTQYF; DNA: TGTGCCAGCAGCGTAGTTGGGGGAGGGGCCACAGATACGCAGTATTTT
V: TRBV25-1; size: .; J: TRBJ2-3; D: TRBD2; CDR3: CASTAGGVGTQYF; DNA: TGTGCCAGCACTGCGGGAGGGGTCGGGACGCAGTATTTT
V: TRBV11-2; size: .; J: TRBJ2-7; D: .; CDR3: CASSWIQGESYEQYF; DNA: TGTGCCAGCAGCTGGATACAGGGTGAATCCTACGAGCAGTACTTC
V: TRBV5-1; size: .; J: TRBJ2-2; D: TRBD1; CDR3: CASSLPGQGATGELFF; DNA: TGCGCCAGCAGCTTACCGGGACAGGGGGCGACCGGGGAGCTGTTTTTT
V: TRBV7-2; size: .; J: TRBJ2-3; D: .; CDR3: CASSLNAGIVTDTQYF; DNA: TGTGCCAGCAGCTTAAATGCCGGGATTGTAACAGATACGCAGTATTTT
V: TRBV27; size: .; J: TRBJ1-5; D: TRBD1; CDR3: CASSRQGQGQPQHF; DNA: TGTGCCAGCAGCCGACAGGGTCAGGGTCAGCCCCAGCATTTT
V: TRBV9; size: .; J: TRBJ2-5; D: TRBD2; CDR3: CASSVEASGRRETQYF; DNA: TGTGCCAGCAGCGTAGAGGCTAGCGGGAGACGGGAGACCCAGTACTTC
V: TRBV19; size: .; J: TRBJ1-1; D: TRBD1; CDR3: CASTLGQGAVEAFF; DNA: TGTGCCAGTACCTTGGGACAGGGGGCCGTTGAAGCTTTCTTT
V: TRBV15; size: .; J: TRBJ2-1; D: .; CDR3: CATSRVGGEGPFREQFF; DNA: TGTGCCACCAGCAGAGTAGGGGGGGAGGGCCCCTTCAGGGAGCAGTTCTTC
V: TRBV5-4; size: .; J: TRBJ2-7; D: TRBD2; CDR3: CASSLGGSSYEQYF; DNA: TGTGCCAGCAGCTTGGGCGGGAGTAGCTACGAGCAGTACTTC
V: TRBV6-6; size: .; J: TRBJ1-1; D: .; CDR3: CASIRGESFKEAFF; DNA: TGTGCCAGCATCCGGGGGGAGAGCTTCAAAGAAGCTTTCTTT
V: TRBV30; size: .; J: TRBJ2-7; D: .; CDR3: CAWKQGTYEQYF; DNA: TGTGCCTGGAAACAGGGAACCTACGAGCAGTACTTC
V: TRBV5-4; size: .; J: TRBJ2-7; D: TRBD2; CDR3: CASSLGVSGSYEQYF; DNA: TGTGCCAGCAGCTTGGGAGTTAGCGGGAGCTACGAGCAGTACTTC
V: TRBV6-6; size: .; J: TRBJ2-5; D: TRBD1; CDR3: CASSYLRDRAQETQYF; DNA: TGTGCCAGCAGTTACTTGAGAGACAGGGCCCAAGAGACCCAGTACTTC
V: TRBV28; size: .; J: TRBJ1-1; D: .; CDR3: CASSAHRVSNTEAFF; DNA: TGTGCCAGCAGTGCCCACAGGGTATCGAACACTGAAGCTTTCTTT
V: TRBV5-4; size: .; J: TRBJ2-3; D: TRBD2; CDR3: CASSAAGLAGQEADTQYF; DNA: TGTGCCAGCAGCGCCGCGGGACTAGCGGGCCAAGAGGCAGATACGCAGTATTTT
V: TRBV5-1; size: .; J: TRBJ1-4; D: TRBD1; CDR3: CASSGQGGNEKLFF; DNA: TGCGCCAGCAGCGGACAGGGGGGAAATGAAAAACTGTTTTTT
V: TRBV6-6; size: .; J: TRBJ2-2; D: .; CDR3: CASQQGVTGELFF; DNA: TGTGCCAGTCAACAGGGCGTCACCGGGGAGCTGTTTTTT
V: TRBV7-9; size: .; J: TRBJ2-1; D: .; CDR3: CASSPGSYQNEQFF; DNA: TGTGCCAGCAGCCCGGGGTCCTATCAGAATGAGCAGTTCTTC
V: TRBV28; size: .; J: TRBJ2-3; D: .; CDR3: CASSLLADTQYF; DNA: TGTGCCAGCAGTTTACTAGCAGATACGCAGTATTTT
V: TRBV6-6; size: .; J: TRBJ2-7; D: TRBD1; CDR3: CASSYVGQSNEQYF; DNA: TGTGCCAGCAGTTACGTGGGACAGTCAAACGAGCAGTACTTC
V: TRBV18; size: .; J: TRBJ1-3; D: TRBD1; CDR3: CASSTGGDRGNTIYF; DNA: TGTGCCAGCTCAACAGGGGGGGACCGAGGAAACACCATATATTTT
V: TRBV16; size: .; J: TRBJ2-3; D: TRBD2; CDR3: CASSRHERDSTDTQYF; DNA: TGTGCCAGCAGCCGGCACGAGCGGGATAGCACAGATACGCAGTATTTT
V: TRBV6-1; size: .; J: TRBJ1-5; D: TRBD1; CDR3: CASRRTGSDQPQHF; DNA: TGTGCCAGCAGACGGACAGGGTCGGATCAGCCCCAGCATTTT
V: TRBV18; size: .; J: TRBJ2-3; D: .; CDR3: CASSLSSTDTQYF; DNA: TGTGCCAGCTCCCTATCCTCCACAGATACGCAGTATTTT
V: TRBV30; size: once; J: TRBJ1-5; D: TRBD1; CDR3: CAFGTGNQPQHF; DNA: TGTGCCTTCGGGACAGGGAATCAGCCCCAGCATTTT
V: TRBV27; size: .; J: TRBJ1-3; D: .; CDR3: CASRADFSGNTIYF; DNA: TGTGCCAGCAGAGCCGATTTTTCTGGAAACACCATATATTTT
V: TRBV27; size: .; J: TRBJ2-3; D: TRBD2; CDR3: CASSSNLGGAGNTDTQYF; DNA: TGTGCCAGCAGTTCAAACCTCGGAGGAGCGGGAAACACAGATACGCAGTATTTT
V: TRBV7-6; size: .; J: TRBJ2-7; D: .; CDR3: CASSLNGDYEQYF; DNA: TGTGCCAGCAGCTTAAACGGAGATTACGAGCAGTACTTC
V: TRBV5-6; size: .; J: TRBJ2-7; D: TRBD1; CDR3: CASSQGTGGFYEQYF; DNA: TGTGCCAGCAGCCAAGGGACAGGGGGTTTCTACGAGCAGTACTTC
V: TRBV28; size: once; J: TRBJ2-4; D: .; CDR3: CASSSSYIQYF; DNA: TGTGCCAGCAGTTCGTCCTACATTCAGTACTTC
V: TRBV5-4; size: .; J: TRBJ2-5; D: .; CDR3: CASSSGTHQETQYF; DNA: TGTGCCAGCAGCTCAGGGACTCACCAAGAGACCCAGTACTTC
V: TRBV10-2; size: .; J: TRBJ2-7; D: .; CDR3: CASSESPLPSYEQYF; DNA: TGCGCCAGCAGTGAGTCTCCCCTCCCCTCCTACGAGCAGTACTTC
V: TRBV27; size: once; J: TRBJ2-7; D: TRBD2; CDR3: CASSVTSGLSYEQYF; DNA: TGTGCCAGCAGTGTAACTAGCGGACTCTCCTACGAGCAGTACTTC
V: TRBV5-1; size: once; J: TRBJ2-2; D: TRBD2; CDR3: CASSGGLAGGLTGELFF; DNA: TGCGCCAGCAGTGGGGGACTAGCGGGAGGCCTCACCGGGGAGCTGTTTTTT